This T cell receptor (beta chain) came from a study of cytomegalovirus exposure and HLA in healthy donors. Study outcomes and limitations: In an earlier analysis, most TCR beta V segments were productive about 90% or about 30% of the time. The listing of 150 or so TCR beta chains classed them as cytomegalovirus-associated. Cytomegalovirus status, reportedly, was diagnosed with high specificity and sensitivity by the classifier.

In regard to this clone: Its target is unknown.

Trimming took 0 bases from V and 2 from J, leaving 11 bases between them. There are 15 residues in the CDR3. Germline loops: CDR1 SGDLS, CDR2 YYNGEE. Primers included in the PCR were 60 Vbeta and 13 Jbeta primers. TCRdb keeps only in-frame clones here, not all; method: immunoSEQ multiplex PCR. The sample records about 120,000 clones, approximately 78% being singletons. At sampling all donors were nominally healthy, likely with unrecorded immune exposures. The V call is TRBV9, the J call TRBJ1-1; D is unresolved. This sequence originates from a woman aged 25 to 39 in good health and CMV-seronegative. Input material: PBMCs. CDR3 bases: TGTGCCAGCAGCGTAGGGAGGGCGACTAACACTGAAGCTTTCTTT. Residues: CASSVGRATNTEAFF. The entire variable domain, with the rest obtained from reference TRBV9 and TRBJ1-1, is as follows: DSGVTQTPKHLITATGQRVTLRCSPRSGDLSVYWYQQSLDQGLQFLIQYYNGEERAKGNILERFSAQQFPDLHSELNLSSLELGDSALYFCASSVGRATNTEAFFGQGTRLTVV.